The clone carrying this T cell receptor (beta chain) showed up many times. This entry belongs to a study of T cells in Graves' hyperthyroidism and ophthalmopathy. The CDR3 sequence is 15 residues long. Between the trimmed V and J ends, which lost 6 bases and 0 bases, there was a span of 14 bases. Germline V lookup: CDR1 SGHAT, CDR2 FQNNGV. Exclusions: uncontrolled infection, other autoimmune disease, pregnancy, lactation. Diagnosis rested on symptoms, serum thyroxine and TRAb, thyroid ultrasound, and orbital computed tomography. RNA transcripts yielded amplified TCR beta CDR3 regions. TCR CDR3 underwent first-round RT-PCR with the HTBI primer set. TCRdb reprocessed the multiplex PCR reads via MiXCR and lists one record per CDR3 protein. This table holds about 520,000 distinct CDR3 sequences, around 22% found once.

The sequenced material came from blood. The clonotype was recovered from a woman under 40 with Graves' ophthalmopathy. V usage is TRBV11-2 and J usage is TRBJ2-5; D may be TRBD2 (6 bases). CDR3 residues: CASRATSSYQETQYF. As DNA, the CDR3 is TGTGCCAGCAGGGCTACTAGCTCGTACCAAGAGACCCAGTACTTC.